This is a list of T cell receptor beta chains from one sample in a study of CD8 T cells in ankylosing spondylitis. TCRdb reprocessed the 5' RACE reads with MiXCR, giving one entry per CDR3 protein. The repertoire holds 250,000 or so distinct CDR3 sequences, with more than 20% as singletons. Sequenced: blood, either unsorted or a sorted T cell fraction (not recorded which). These receptor sequences come from a male donor with ankylosing spondylitis or in good health (not recorded which). CDR3s include the opening cysteine and the closing phenylalanine or tryptophan. D genes are given only for firm matches. Size is omitted from some rows. Given values are once, few, many or a class for expanded clones.

TRBV6-5	few	TRBJ1-1	TRBD1	TGTGCCAGCAGTCAAAACAGGGGGCAAGCTTTCTTT	CASSQNRGQAFF
TRBV6-5	-	TRBJ2-5	TRBD1	TGTGCCAACAGTTACCCGACAGGGGGCCAAGAGACCCAGTACTTC	CANSYPTGGQETQYF
TRBV6-6	-	TRBJ2-7	-	TGTGCCAGCAGTCTCCTACAGGGATACGAGCAGTACTTC	CASSLLQGYEQYF
TRBV5-5	-	TRBJ1-1	-	TGTGCCAGCAGCCCACTGGACGGATGGACTGAAGCTTTCTTT	CASSPLDGWTEAFF
TRBV6-1	-	TRBJ1-4	-	TGTGGAGCAGGAAGGGCTAATGAAAAACTGTTTTTT	CGAGRANEKLFF
TRBV5-5	few	TRBJ2-5	TRBD1	TGTGCCAGCAGCGAAGGACAGGTGGGAAAAGAGACCCAGTACTTC	CASSEGQVGKETQYF
TRBV5-1	many	TRBJ2-7	-	TGCGCCAGCAGCTTGGTTGTGACTACCTACGAGCAGTACTTC	CASSLVVTTYEQYF
TRBV12-3/TRBV12-4	-	TRBJ1-3	-	TGTGCCAGCAGTTTACGCGCGGCGGGAAACACCATATATTTT	CASSLRAAGNTIYF
TRBV7-9	-	TRBJ2-5	-	TGTGCCAGCAGCTTATTTCTTCAGGTTGCGGAGACCCAGTACTTC	CASSLFLQVAETQYF
TRBV7-9	-	TRBJ1-2	-	TGTGCCAGCAGCTTAGGGGGGCAGGCGGATGGCTACACCTTC	CASSLGGQADGYTF
TRBV20-1	-	TRBJ2-5	-	TGCAGTGCTAGAGGTCGACTCCCAGAGACCCAGTACTTC	CSARGRLPETQYF
TRBV6-5	-	TRBJ1-2	TRBD1	TGTGCCAGCAGTTACTCGACAGGGAGCGGCTACACCTTC	CASSYSTGSGYTF
TRBV5-1	once	TRBJ1-6	-	TGCGCCAGCAGCCCGATATCCAGGGTCAGTTATTCACCCCTCCACTTT	CASSPISRVSYSPLHF
TRBV20-1	-	TRBJ1-1	-	TGCAGTGCTAAATTGGGGCAGGGGAACACTGAAGCTTTCTTT	CSAKLGQGNTEAFF
TRBV3-1	few	TRBJ1-2	TRBD1	TGTGCCAGCAGCCAGTACGGGACAGGGGGCAACTATGGCTACACCTTC	CASSQYGTGGNYGYTF
TRBV10-3	many	TRBJ2-3	-	TGTGCCATCAGTGATGGCAGGACGATCACAGATACGCAGTATTTT	CAISDGRTITDTQYF
TRBV10-3	few	TRBJ2-3	-	TGTGCCATCAGTGAGCAGAGGGGGGATACGCAGTATTTT	CAISEQRGDTQYF
TRBV29-1	few	TRBJ2-2	TRBD1	TGCAGCGGCAACAGGGGGCGCACCGGGGAGCTGTTTTTT	CSGNRGRTGELFF
TRBV12-3/TRBV12-4	-	TRBJ2-7	-	TGTGCCAGCAGTTTTGGCCAGGGCGTCAACGAGCAGTACTTC	CASSFGQGVNEQYF
TRBV29-1	-	TRBJ2-7	-	TGCAGCGTCGCCAGGGACTCCTACGAGCAGTACTTC	CSVARDSYEQYF
TRBV6-5	-	TRBJ2-3	-	TGTGCCAGCAGTTATAAGGGGAGGACAGATACGCAGTATTTT	CASSYKGRTDTQYF
TRBV28	-	TRBJ2-3	-	TGTGCCAGCAGTTTTGACAGGGAGGGCACAGATACGCAGTATTTT	CASSFDREGTDTQYF
TRBV12-5	-	TRBJ2-7	-	TGTGCTAGTGGTTTCGACAACAGGGTTTCCCTCAAGACCTACGAGCAGTACTTC	CASGFDNRVSLKTYEQYF
TRBV28	-	TRBJ2-1	-	TGTGCCAGCAGTCTCCAGGACTCCCGTCCCTTCTTC	CASSLQDSRPFF
TRBV20-1	many	TRBJ2-7	TRBD2	TGCAGTGCTAGATCTTTGTCTAGCGGAACCTACGAGCAGTACTTC	CSARSLSSGTYEQYF
TRBV20-1	many	TRBJ1-2	-	TGCAGTGCTAGAGGCAGCTCTGGCTACACCTTC	CSARGSSGYTF
TRBV4-2	-	TRBJ1-1	-	TGTGCCAGCAGCCAACCTGATCGTGGCACTGAAGCTTTCTTT	CASSQPDRGTEAFF
TRBV7-7	-	TRBJ2-5	TRBD1	TGTGCTAGCAGCACCTCCAGGGGGCCGGAGACCCAGTACTTC	CASSTSRGPETQYF
TRBV20-1	-	TRBJ2-2	-	TGCAGTGCTCAAGGGGGGGCCGGGGAGCTGTTTTTT	CSAQGGAGELFF
TRBV29-1	-	TRBJ2-7	-	TGCAGCGTTTCTGGGAGCTCCTACGAGCAGTACTTC	CSVSGSSYEQYF
TRBV20-1	-	TRBJ2-5	-	TGCAGTGCTAGCGGCCAGCGAGGGGGGGTGGAGACCCAGTACTTC	CSASGQRGGVETQYF
TRBV20-1	many	TRBJ2-3	-	TGCAGTGCTTCGCCCTTAGGCACAGATACGCAGTATTTT	CSASPLGTDTQYF
TRBV7-7	few	TRBJ2-5	-	TGTGCTAGCAGCTCAAACACCCTTGGGACGGGAACCGAGACCCAGTACTTC	CASSSNTLGTGTETQYF
TRBV20-1	few	TRBJ2-1	-	TGCAGTGCTCCGGACAGTTCGTGGGGCAATGAGCAGTTCTTC	CSAPDSSWGNEQFF
TRBV12-3/TRBV12-4	-	TRBJ1-5	-	TGTGCCAGCAGTTTGCTCATGTCCGATCAGCCCCAGCATTTT	CASSLLMSDQPQHF
TRBV19	few	TRBJ2-3	-	TGTGCCAGTAGTCACGGACCTCGCACAGATACGCAGTATTTT	CASSHGPRTDTQYF
TRBV9	few	TRBJ2-3	-	TGTGCCAGCTCCGGTGGGGGCGGGGGAGTCACAGATACGCAGTATTTT	CASSGGGGGVTDTQYF
TRBV7-7	-	TRBJ2-2	TRBD2	TGTGCTAGCAGCTTAGTCCCTAGCGGGGGCGCTAAGGCCGGGGAGCTGTTTTTT	CASSLVPSGGAKAGELFF
TRBV12-3/TRBV12-4	many	TRBJ2-2	-	TGTGCCAGCAGTTTATCAGGCGGGTTCGGGGAGCTGTTTTTT	CASSLSGGFGELFF
TRBV20-1	few	TRBJ2-5	-	TGCAGTGCTAGAGTTGGGAAGGACATCGTGCAAGAGACCCAGTACTTC	CSARVGKDIVQETQYF
TRBV24-1	-	TRBJ2-5	TRBD1	TGTGCCACCAGTGTGGGACAGGGGGCAAGGGAGACCCAGTACTTC	CATSVGQGARETQYF
TRBV29-1	-	TRBJ2-7	TRBD1	TGCAGCGTTGGGACAGGGGGATCCTACGAGCAGTACTTC	CSVGTGGSYEQYF
TRBV5-6	-	TRBJ2-2	-	TGTGCCAGCAGCTTGGCAGGGGGGCCTTTGGGCACCGGGGAGCTGTTTTTT	CASSLAGGPLGTGELFF
TRBV29-1	many	TRBJ2-1	TRBD1	TGCAGCGTGTCACAGGGGGGCTTATACAATGAGCAGTTCTTC	CSVSQGGLYNEQFF
TRBV29-1	many	TRBJ2-7	-	TGCAGCGTTGGGACGCAGGGGATTGAGCAGTACTTC	CSVGTQGIEQYF
TRBV6-5	few	TRBJ2-3	-	TGTGCCAGCAGTTACTCCCGCCGGTACGGGGACGGGAAAGATACGCAGTATTTT	CASSYSRRYGDGKDTQYF
TRBV4-1	many	TRBJ2-7	TRBD1	TGCGCCAGCAGCCAAGCAAGGGGACAGGGCTACGAGCAGTACTTC	CASSQARGQGYEQYF
TRBV25-1	many	TRBJ1-5	TRBD1	TGTGCCAGCAGTGGACAGGGGCCTCAGCCCCAGCATTTT	CASSGQGPQPQHF